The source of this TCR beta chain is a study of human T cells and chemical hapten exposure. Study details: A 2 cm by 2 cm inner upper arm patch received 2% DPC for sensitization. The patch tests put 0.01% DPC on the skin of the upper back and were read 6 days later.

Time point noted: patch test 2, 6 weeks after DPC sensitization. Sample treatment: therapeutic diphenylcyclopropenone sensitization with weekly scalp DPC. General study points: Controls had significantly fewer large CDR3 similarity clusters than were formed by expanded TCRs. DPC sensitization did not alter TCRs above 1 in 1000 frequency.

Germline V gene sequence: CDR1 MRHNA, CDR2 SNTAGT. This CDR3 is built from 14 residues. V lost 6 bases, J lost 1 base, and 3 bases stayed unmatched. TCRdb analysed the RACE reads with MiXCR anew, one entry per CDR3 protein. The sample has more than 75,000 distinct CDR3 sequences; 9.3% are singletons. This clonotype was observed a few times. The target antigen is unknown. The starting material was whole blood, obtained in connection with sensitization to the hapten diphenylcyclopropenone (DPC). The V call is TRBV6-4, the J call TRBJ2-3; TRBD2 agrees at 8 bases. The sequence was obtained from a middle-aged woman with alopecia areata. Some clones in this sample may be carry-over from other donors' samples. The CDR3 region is CASRLTSGTDTQYF. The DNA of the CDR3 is TGTGCCAGCAGACTGACTAGCGGCACAGATACGCAGTATTTT.